The text below deals with one T cell receptor (beta chain). Its specificity is not known. These data belong to a study of shared clonotypes between healthy human individuals. At the level of the study: Plates per donor: three CD4 naive, three CD4 memory, two CD8 naive, one CD8 memory.

The V gene's germline CDR1 is LGHNA and CDR2 YNFKEQ. This CDR3 spans 15 amino acids. V was cut by 0 bases and J by 0 bases, with 9 bases left in between. Per the original data handling: With immunoSEQ giving junction-only sequences and no quality scores, filtering differed. Method: immunoSEQ multiplex PCR; TCRdb's copy keeps in-frame clones and lacks some. V and J calls and clone size are those listed in that table; D and trimming were worked out from the DNA. Among over 400,000 clones listed, 95% to 97% were seen once. Study-wide results and limits: Memory subsets generally showed smaller estimated richness than naive subsets did.

This chain connects TRBV4-2 to TRBJ2-7; D is unclear. The clonotype originates from a woman in her thirties in good health. Sequencing was performed on naive CD4+ T cells sorted from blood. Subset noted: CD45RA+ positively selected. For the CDR3, the DNA is TGTGCCAGCAGCCAAGACCCACAAAGCTCCTACGAGCAGTACTTC. Translated: CASSQDPQSSYEQYF.